Presented here are 8 T cell receptor beta chains from one specimen sequenced in a study of shared clonotypes between healthy human individuals (dated by TCRdb to 2020 to 2021). The library was prepared using the immunoSEQ multiplex PCR assay. Held by TCRdb, this immuneACCESS table contains in-frame sequences only and omits some clones. Under half of the omission traces to an unresolved V gene where checked; the cause of the rest is unknown. Present in this sample are 700,000 or so clones, about three quarters of which were seen just once. Jointly, the top ten make up 1.8% of the sample. Sequenced material: memory CD4+ T cells sorted from blood. The cell subset or site label, read with the paper, signifies: CD45RA-negative fraction. The receptor set was obtained from a woman aged 30 to 39 in good health.

Comments on this clone: Other DNA sequences in the sample encode the same CDR3. V usage is TRBV30 and J usage is TRBJ2-3; D unclear. Germline-derived CDR1 and CDR2 are GTSNPN and SVGIG (reference sequence). CDR3 length: 12 residues. V dropped 2 bases and J dropped 1 base, with 4 bases sitting between them. The DNA of the CDR3 is TGTGCCTGGAGTCCCGGCACAGATACGCAGTATTTT. It encodes CAWSPGTDTQYF. Full variable domain (remainder filled in from reference TRBV30 and TRBJ2-3): SQTIHQWPATLVQPVGSPLSLECTVEGTSNPNLYWYRQAAGRGLQLLFYSVGIGQISSEVPQNLSASRPQDRQFILSSKKLLLSDSGFYLCAWSPGTDTQYFGPGTRLTVL.

A single count supports this clone. The genes are TRBV5-1 and TRBJ2-6; D may be TRBD2 (6 bases). V shed 4 bases and J shed 3 bases, with 11 bases lying between them. The CDR3 contains 15 residues. Germline V gene lookup returns CDR1 SGHRS and CDR2 YFSETQ. The DNA of the CDR3 is TGCGCCAGCAGCCCCGGAGGGGTTGGGGCCAACGTCCTGACTTTC. Translated, it gives CASSPGGVGANVLTF.

The CDR3 sequence: CASSVAGGQDNEKLFF. The CDR3 nucleotides are TGTGCCAGCAGCGTAGCTGGGGGTCAGGATAATGAAAAACTGTTTTTT. J is TRBJ1-4 and V is TRBV9; D might be TRBD1 (5 bases). Trimming took 0 bases from V and 4 from J, leaving 13 bases between them. CDR3 length: 16 residues. Looked up from germline, CDR1 is SGDLS and CDR2 is YYNGEE.

V usage is TRBV7-2 and J usage is TRBJ1-5, with D possibly matching TRBD1 (5 bases). V was trimmed by 5 bases and J by 7 bases, leaving 9 bases between them. The CDR3 runs to 12 residues. Germline CDR1 SGHTA, CDR2 FQGNSA. CDR3 sequence: CASSREGQPQHF. CDR3 sequence (DNA): TGTGCCAGCAGCCGAGAGGGGCAGCCCCAGCATTTT.

The genes are TRBV5-1 and TRBJ2-1; 10 positions agree with TRBD2. Germline values: CDR1 SGHRS, CDR2 YFSETQ. This CDR3 has 14 amino acids. With 4 bases clipped from V and 9 bases from J, the junction kept 7 bases outside the gene matches. The CDR3 region is CASSALAGAREQFF. DNA for the CDR3: TGCGCCAGCAGCGCTCTAGCGGGAGCACGTGAGCAGTTCTTC.

This clone was detected a few times. The DNA of the CDR3 is TGTGCCAGTAAGCCCGACAGGCTCTATGGCTACACCTTC. It specifies CASKPDRLYGYTF. The V call is TRBV19, the J call TRBJ1-2, with D perhaps matching TRBD1 (6 bases). The CDR3 has 13 amino acids. Trimming removed 7 bases from V and 4 bases from J, with 13 bases in between. CDR1 is LNHDA, CDR2 SQIVND, per germline (reference sequence).

This clone occurred a few times. This chain uses TRBV11-3 with TRBJ1-5; no definite D call. Germline V lookup: CDR1 SGHNT, CDR2 YENEEA. Between the trimmed V and J ends, which lost 1 base and 6 bases, there was a span of 7 bases. This CDR3 has 13 residues. CDR3 residues: CASSLGLSQPQHF. Here the CDR3 DNA reads TGTGCCAGCAGCTTAGGGTTGAGTCAGCCCCAGCATTTT. The full variable domain, with the rest looked up from reference TRBV11-3 and TRBJ1-5, is EAGVVQSPRYKIIEKKQPVAFWCNPISGHNTLYWYLQNLGQGPELLIRYENEEAVDDSQLPKDRFSAERLKGVDSTLKIQPAELGDSAVYLCASSLGLSQPQHFGDGTRLSIL.

J is TRBJ2-7 and V is TRBV18; 7 bases fit TRBD1. The CDR3 extends over 15 amino acids. Germline V lookup: CDR1 KGHSH, CDR2 LQKENI. Germline trimming cut 4 bases from V and 0 bases from J; bases unmatched to any gene: 6. The CDR3 nucleotides are TGTGCCAGCTCACTAGGGACAGCGATCTCCTACGAGCAGTACTTC. Its translation is CASSLGTAISYEQYF.